This is a list of T cell receptor beta chains from one sample in a study of cytomegalovirus exposure and HLA in healthy donors. The repertoire was sequenced with immunoSEQ multiplex PCR; TCRdb's copy has only in-frame clones and lacks some. The sample has under 100,000 clones, 95% seen once. The sequencing input was PBMCs. The receptors here all came from a woman younger than 35 in good health and CMV-seronegative. Each CDR3 is given with its conserved first and last residue. Each record gives: V gene, D gene, clone size, J gene, CDR3 protein, CDR3 DNA. D genes are given only for firm matches. Where a row states a size, it is once, few, many or the class of an expanded clone; other rows omit it.

v_gene: TRBV19; d_gene: TRBD2; abundance: .; j_gene: TRBJ2-5; CDR3aa: CASSMLADQETQYF; CDR3nt: TGTGCCAGTAGTATGCTAGCGGACCAAGAGACCCAGTACTTC
v_gene: TRBV28; d_gene: .; abundance: .; j_gene: TRBJ2-1; CDR3aa: CASSPRGFISYNEQFF; CDR3nt: TGTGCCAGCAGTCCAAGGGGCTTTATCTCCTACAATGAGCAGTTCTTC
v_gene: TRBV15; d_gene: .; abundance: .; j_gene: TRBJ2-7; CDR3aa: CATSREGAYEQYF; CDR3nt: TGTGCCACCAGCAGAGAAGGAGCCTACGAGCAGTACTTC
v_gene: TRBV19; d_gene: .; abundance: .; j_gene: TRBJ1-5; CDR3aa: CASSESYSNQPQHF; CDR3nt: TGTGCCAGTAGTGAGTCGTATAGCAATCAGCCCCAGCATTTT
v_gene: TRBV30; d_gene: .; abundance: .; j_gene: TRBJ1-4; CDR3aa: CAWSVDRWPTNEKLFF; CDR3nt: TGTGCCTGGAGTGTCGACAGATGGCCCACTAATGAAAAACTGTTTTTT
v_gene: TRBV30; d_gene: TRBD1; abundance: .; j_gene: TRBJ1-2; CDR3aa: CAWSETGDGYTF; CDR3nt: TGTGCCTGGAGTGAGACAGGGGATGGCTACACCTTC
v_gene: TRBV28; d_gene: .; abundance: .; j_gene: TRBJ2-5; CDR3aa: CASSAYGPQYF; CDR3nt: TGTGCCAGCAGTGCGTATGGGCCCCAGTACTTC
v_gene: TRBV4-1; d_gene: .; abundance: .; j_gene: TRBJ2-7; CDR3aa: CASSQGEPGLTSYEQYF; CDR3nt: TGCGCCAGCAGCCAAGGGGAACCGGGACTGACCTCCTACGAGCAGTACTTC
v_gene: TRBV29-1; d_gene: .; abundance: .; j_gene: TRBJ1-1; CDR3aa: CSVEPGRTTNTEAFF; CDR3nt: TGCAGCGTTGAACCAGGAAGGACAACAAACACTGAAGCTTTCTTT
v_gene: TRBV7-9; d_gene: TRBD1; abundance: .; j_gene: TRBJ1-1; CDR3aa: CASSLGTGTLNTEAFF; CDR3nt: TGTGCCAGCAGCTTAGGGACAGGAACGTTGAACACTGAAGCTTTCTTT
v_gene: TRBV11-2; d_gene: TRBD2; abundance: .; j_gene: TRBJ2-1; CDR3aa: CASSFRLAGVLEQFF; CDR3nt: TGTGCCAGCAGCTTTAGACTAGCGGGAGTGCTGGAGCAGTTCTTC
v_gene: TRBV4-2; d_gene: TRBD1; abundance: .; j_gene: TRBJ2-7; CDR3aa: CASGRTGNYEQYF; CDR3nt: TGTGCCAGCGGAAGGACAGGGAACTACGAGCAGTACTTC
v_gene: TRBV20-1; d_gene: .; abundance: .; j_gene: TRBJ2-7; CDR3aa: CSALRAYEQYF; CDR3nt: TGCAGTGCTCTCAGGGCTTACGAGCAGTACTTC
v_gene: TRBV19; d_gene: TRBD2; abundance: .; j_gene: TRBJ2-4; CDR3aa: CASGGGLAKNIQYF; CDR3nt: TGTGCCAGTGGGGGAGGGCTAGCCAAAAACATTCAGTACTTC
v_gene: TRBV10-2; d_gene: TRBD2; abundance: .; j_gene: TRBJ2-1; CDR3aa: CASRTAAGEVDEQFF; CDR3nt: TGCGCCAGCAGGACCGCGGCGGGAGAGGTCGATGAGCAGTTCTTC
v_gene: TRBV19; d_gene: TRBD1; abundance: .; j_gene: TRBJ2-1; CDR3aa: CASSSSGTGGYNEQFF; CDR3nt: TGTGCCAGTAGTAGTTCCGGGACAGGGGGCTACAATGAGCAGTTCTTC
v_gene: TRBV5-1; d_gene: .; abundance: once; j_gene: TRBJ2-5; CDR3aa: CASSPGGRETQYF; CDR3nt: TGCGCCAGCAGCCCCGGGGGTCGGGAGACCCAGTACTTC
v_gene: TRBV6-6; d_gene: .; abundance: once; j_gene: TRBJ1-2; CDR3aa: CASSPLDGYTF; CDR3nt: TGTGCCAGCAGTCCATTAGATGGCTACACCTTC
v_gene: TRBV5-1; d_gene: .; abundance: .; j_gene: TRBJ2-1; CDR3aa: CASSLRGDYNEQFF; CDR3nt: TGCGCCAGCAGCTTGCGCGGGGACTACAATGAGCAGTTCTTC
v_gene: TRBV7-2; d_gene: TRBD2; abundance: .; j_gene: TRBJ2-7; CDR3aa: CASSRTSGAYEQYF; CDR3nt: TGTGCCAGCAGCCGGACTAGCGGGGCGTACGAGCAGTACTTC
v_gene: TRBV10-2; d_gene: TRBD2; abundance: .; j_gene: TRBJ2-7; CDR3aa: CASSESPSGTPWEQYF; CDR3nt: TGCGCCAGCAGTGAGTCTCCTAGCGGGACCCCATGGGAGCAGTACTTC
v_gene: TRBV20-1; d_gene: .; abundance: .; j_gene: TRBJ2-7; CDR3aa: CSARLAYEQYF; CDR3nt: TGCAGTGCTAGATTAGCCTACGAGCAGTACTTC
v_gene: TRBV5-1; d_gene: TRBD1; abundance: .; j_gene: TRBJ2-3; CDR3aa: CASSPLGTGASEDTQYF; CDR3nt: TGCGCCAGCAGCCCTCTTGGGACAGGGGCGTCTGAAGATACGCAGTATTTT
v_gene: TRBV2; d_gene: .; abundance: .; j_gene: TRBJ1-2; CDR3aa: CASRRWGDGYTF; CDR3nt: TGTGCCAGCAGACGGTGGGGGGATGGCTACACCTTC
v_gene: TRBV10-3; d_gene: TRBD1; abundance: .; j_gene: TRBJ1-2; CDR3aa: CAISESAGTGGSYGYTF; CDR3nt: TGTGCCATCAGTGAGTCTGCCGGGACAGGGGGATCTTATGGCTACACCTTC
v_gene: TRBV5-1; d_gene: TRBD1; abundance: .; j_gene: TRBJ2-7; CDR3aa: CASSLAVTGVSHEQYF; CDR3nt: TGCGCCAGCAGCTTGGCGGTGACAGGGGTGTCCCACGAGCAGTACTTC
v_gene: TRBV7-9; d_gene: .; abundance: .; j_gene: TRBJ2-7; CDR3aa: CASSLAYGYEQYF; CDR3nt: TGTGCCAGCAGCTTAGCGTACGGTTACGAGCAGTACTTC
v_gene: TRBV5-3; d_gene: .; abundance: .; j_gene: TRBJ1-1; CDR3aa: CARSFDEGDTEAFF; CDR3nt: TGTGCCAGAAGCTTTGATGAGGGGGACACTGAAGCTTTCTTT
v_gene: TRBV28; d_gene: .; abundance: .; j_gene: TRBJ2-1; CDR3aa: CASSHALRALSYNEQFF; CDR3nt: TGTGCCAGCAGCCATGCCTTGCGGGCTCTCTCCTACAATGAGCAGTTCTTC